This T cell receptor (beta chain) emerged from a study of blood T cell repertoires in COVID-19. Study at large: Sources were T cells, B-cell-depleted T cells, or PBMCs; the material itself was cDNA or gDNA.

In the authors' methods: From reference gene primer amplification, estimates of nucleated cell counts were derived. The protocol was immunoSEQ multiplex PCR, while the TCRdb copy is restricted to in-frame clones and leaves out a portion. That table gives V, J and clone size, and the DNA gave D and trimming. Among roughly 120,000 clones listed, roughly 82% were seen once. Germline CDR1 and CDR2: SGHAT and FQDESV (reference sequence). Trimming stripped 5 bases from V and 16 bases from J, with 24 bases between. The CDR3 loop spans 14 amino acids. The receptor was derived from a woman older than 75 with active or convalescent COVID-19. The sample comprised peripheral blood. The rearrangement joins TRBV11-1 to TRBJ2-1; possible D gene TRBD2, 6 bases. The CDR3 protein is CASSPQEGGGGVFF. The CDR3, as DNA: TGTGCCAGCAGCCCTCAGGAGGGTGGAGGTGGGGTCTTCTTC.